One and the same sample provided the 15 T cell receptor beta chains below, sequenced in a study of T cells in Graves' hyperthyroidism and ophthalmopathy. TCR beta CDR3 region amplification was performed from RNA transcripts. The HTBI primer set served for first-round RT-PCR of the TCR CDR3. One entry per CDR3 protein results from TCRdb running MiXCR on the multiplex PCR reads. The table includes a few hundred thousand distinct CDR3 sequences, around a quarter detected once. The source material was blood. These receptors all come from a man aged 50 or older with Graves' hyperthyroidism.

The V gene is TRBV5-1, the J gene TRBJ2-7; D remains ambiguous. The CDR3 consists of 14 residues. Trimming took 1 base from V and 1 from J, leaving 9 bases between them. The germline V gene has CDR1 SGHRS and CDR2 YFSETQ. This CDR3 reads CASSLQAGSYEQYF. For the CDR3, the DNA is TGCGCCAGCAGCTTGCAGGCAGGTTCCTACGAGCAGTACTTC.

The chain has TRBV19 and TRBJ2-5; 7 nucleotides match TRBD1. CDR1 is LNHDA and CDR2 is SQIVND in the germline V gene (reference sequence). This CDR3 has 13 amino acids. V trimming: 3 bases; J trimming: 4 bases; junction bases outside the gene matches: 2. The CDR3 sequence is CASSMSGGETQYF. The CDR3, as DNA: TGTGCCAGTAGTATGTCAGGGGGAGAGACCCAGTACTTC.

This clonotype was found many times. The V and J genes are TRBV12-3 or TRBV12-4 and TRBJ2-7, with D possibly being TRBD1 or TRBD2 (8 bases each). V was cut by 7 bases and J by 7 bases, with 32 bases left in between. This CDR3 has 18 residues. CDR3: CASIIDRGGPGLVLEQYF. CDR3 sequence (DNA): TGTGCCAGCATCATAGACAGGGGCGGACCGGGACTAGTTTTGGAGCAGTACTTC.

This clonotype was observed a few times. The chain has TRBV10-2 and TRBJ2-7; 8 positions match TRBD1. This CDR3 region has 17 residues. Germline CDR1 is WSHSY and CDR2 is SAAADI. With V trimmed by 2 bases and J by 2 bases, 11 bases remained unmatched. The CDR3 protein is CASSERPGQDLTYEQYF. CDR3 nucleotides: TGCGCCAGCAGTGAGCGACCGGGACAGGATCTTACCTACGAGCAGTACTTC.

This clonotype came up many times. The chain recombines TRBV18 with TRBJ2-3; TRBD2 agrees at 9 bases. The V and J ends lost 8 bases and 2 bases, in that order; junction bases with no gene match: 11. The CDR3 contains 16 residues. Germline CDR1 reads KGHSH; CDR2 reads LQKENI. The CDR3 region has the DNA TGTGCCAGCACAACCGGGACTAGCTTAGTCACAGATACGCAGTATTTT. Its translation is CASTTGTSLVTDTQYF.

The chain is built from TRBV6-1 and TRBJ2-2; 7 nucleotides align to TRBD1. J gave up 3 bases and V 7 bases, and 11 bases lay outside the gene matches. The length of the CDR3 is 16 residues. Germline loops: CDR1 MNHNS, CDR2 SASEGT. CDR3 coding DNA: TGTGCCAGCATTGAGGAACAGGGGTTTCACACCGGGGAGCTGTTTTTT. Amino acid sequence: CASIEEQGFHTGELFF.

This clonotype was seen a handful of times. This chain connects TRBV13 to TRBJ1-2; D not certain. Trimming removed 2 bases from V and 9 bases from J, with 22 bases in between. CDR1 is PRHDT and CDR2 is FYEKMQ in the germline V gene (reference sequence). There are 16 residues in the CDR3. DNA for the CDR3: TGTGCCAGCAGCTTACCGCTTAGTCGGGATAGGGATCGCTACACCTTC. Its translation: CASSLPLSRDRDRYTF.

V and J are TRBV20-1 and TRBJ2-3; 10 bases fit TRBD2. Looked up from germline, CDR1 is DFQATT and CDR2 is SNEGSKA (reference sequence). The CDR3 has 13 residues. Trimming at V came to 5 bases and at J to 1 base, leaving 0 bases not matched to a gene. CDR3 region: CSAGLAGTDTQYF. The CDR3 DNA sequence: TGCAGTGCTGGACTAGCGGGCACAGATACGCAGTATTTT.

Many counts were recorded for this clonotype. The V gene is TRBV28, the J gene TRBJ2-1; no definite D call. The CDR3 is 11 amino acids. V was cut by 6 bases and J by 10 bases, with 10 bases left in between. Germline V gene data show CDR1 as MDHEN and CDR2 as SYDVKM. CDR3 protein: CASSPLREQFF. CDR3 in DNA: TGTGCCAGCAGCCCCCTCCGAGAGCAGTTCTTC.

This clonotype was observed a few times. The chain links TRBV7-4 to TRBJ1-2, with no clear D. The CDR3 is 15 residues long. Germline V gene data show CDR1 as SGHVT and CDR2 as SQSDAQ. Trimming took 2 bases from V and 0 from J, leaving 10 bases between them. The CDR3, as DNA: TGTGCCAGCAGCTTAAAAGTCAAGGCTAACTATGGCTACACCTTC. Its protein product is CASSLKVKANYGYTF. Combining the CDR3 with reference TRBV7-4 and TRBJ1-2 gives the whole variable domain GAGVSQSPRYKVAKRGRDVALRCDSISGHVTLYWYRQTLGQGSEVLTYSQSDAQRDKSGRPSGRFSAERPERSVSTLKIQRTEQGDSAVYLCASSLKVKANYGYTFGSGTRLTVV.

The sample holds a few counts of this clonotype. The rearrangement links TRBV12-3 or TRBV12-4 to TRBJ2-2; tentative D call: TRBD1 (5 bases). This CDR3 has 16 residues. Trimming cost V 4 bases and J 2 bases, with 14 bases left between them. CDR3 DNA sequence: TGTGCCAGCAGTTATCAGGGTCCTCAAAACACCGGGGAGCTGTTTTTT. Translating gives CASSYQGPQNTGELFF.

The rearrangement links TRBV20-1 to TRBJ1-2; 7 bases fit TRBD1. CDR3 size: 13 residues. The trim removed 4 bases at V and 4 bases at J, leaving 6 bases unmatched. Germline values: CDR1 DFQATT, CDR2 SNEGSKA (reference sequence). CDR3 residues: CSANRGSLYGYTF. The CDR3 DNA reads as TGCAGTGCTAACAGGGGATCGCTCTATGGCTACACCTTC.

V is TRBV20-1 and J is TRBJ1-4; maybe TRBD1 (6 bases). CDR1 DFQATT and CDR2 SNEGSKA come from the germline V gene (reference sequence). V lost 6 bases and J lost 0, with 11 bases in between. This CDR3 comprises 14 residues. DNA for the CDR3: TGCAGTGCGACGACAGGAGCAACTAATGAAAAACTGTTTTTT. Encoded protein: CSATTGATNEKLFF.

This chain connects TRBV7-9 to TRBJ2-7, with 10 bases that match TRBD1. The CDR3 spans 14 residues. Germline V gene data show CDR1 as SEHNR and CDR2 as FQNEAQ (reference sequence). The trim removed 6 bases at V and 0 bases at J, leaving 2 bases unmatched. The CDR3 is CASRWTGGSYEQYF. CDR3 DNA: TGTGCCAGCAGATGGACAGGGGGCTCCTACGAGCAGTACTTC.

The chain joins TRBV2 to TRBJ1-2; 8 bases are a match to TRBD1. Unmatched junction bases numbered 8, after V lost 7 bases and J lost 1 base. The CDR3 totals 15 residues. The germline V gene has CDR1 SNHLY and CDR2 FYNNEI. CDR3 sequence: CASKRQGMGNYGYTF. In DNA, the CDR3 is TGTGCCAGCAAACGACAGGGGATGGGTAACTATGGCTACACCTTC.